This T cell receptor (beta chain) was retrieved from a study of CD8 T cells in Susac syndrome. Reverse transcription used roughly 0.45 to 1 ug RNA and random hexamers. TCRdb redid the calling of the immunoSEQ multiplex PCR reads with MiXCR, one entry per CDR3 protein. Altogether more than 70,000 distinct CDR3 sequences are present, 90% to 95% being singletons, with the ten largest covering over 0.25%. Germline CDR1 is SQVTM and CDR2 is ANQGSEA. V was shortened by 3 bases and J by 7 bases, with 10 bases between the two germline ends. This CDR3 spans 12 amino acids. The sample consisted of CD8+ T cells from PBMCs. The clonotype comes from a human donor in good health. The chain couples TRBV29-1 to TRBJ2-1; D gene uncertain. The chain's CDR3 is CSVELGENEQFF. In DNA, the CDR3 is TGCAGCGTTGAGTTAGGAGAGAATGAGCAGTTCTTC.